This T cell receptor beta chain comes out of a study of control samples from healthy donors and cancer patients. TCRdb keeps only in-frame clones here, not all; method: immunoSEQ multiplex PCR. The sample lists approximately 80,000 clones, more than 70% occurring once. Germline CDR1 MNHEY, CDR2 SVGAGI. V was clipped by 1 base and J by 4 bases; unmatched bases: 3. The CDR3 length is 14 residues. This receptor was identified in a woman aged 45-65 years in good health. The sample was blood. The chain employs TRBV6-5 and TRBJ1-1; 7 bases agree with TRBD1. The CDR3 sequence: CASSYLGGFTEAFF. In nucleotides, the CDR3 is TGTGCCAGCAGTTACTTAGGGGGCTTCACTGAAGCTTTCTTT.